Listed here are 19 T cell receptor beta chains from one sample, sequenced in a study of blood T cell repertoires in COVID-19. The repertoire was sequenced with immunoSEQ multiplex PCR; TCRdb's copy has only in-frame clones and lacks some. This table holds about 160,000 clones, approximately 81% found once. The sample consisted of PBMCs or T cells enriched from blood (not recorded which). The receptors were sampled from a woman aged 40 to 55 with acute COVID-19.

The rearrangement uses TRBV7-2 and TRBJ1-5, with no clear D. Per the germline V gene, CDR1 is SGHTA and CDR2 is FQGNSA. Trimming removed 5 bases at V and 4 bases at J, with 9 bases between. The CDR3 spans 13 residues. CDR3 nucleotides: TGTGCCAGCAGCGCGGGCCTAAATCAGCCCCAGCATTTT. Translating gives CASSAGLNQPQHF.

CDR3 loop: CASSKGVRLAGSFYEQYF. CDR3 DNA sequence: TGTGCCAGCAGCAAAGGGGTCCGCCTAGCGGGCAGCTTCTACGAGCAGTACTTC. This chain uses TRBV21-1 with TRBJ2-7; TRBD2, the table's D call, lacks a check against the DNA. TRBV21-1 is a pseudogene segment. This CDR3 comprises 18 residues.

The chain carries TRBV7-8 and TRBJ2-1; 9 bases match TRBD2. V lost 4 bases and J lost 8; bases outside the gene matches: 15. Germline V gives CDR1 SGHVS, CDR2 FQNEAQ. CDR3 length equals 17 residues. For the CDR3, the DNA is TGTGCCAGCAGCTCCACCCCCATAGCGGGAGCGATCCATGAGCAGTTCTTC. This codes for CASSSTPIAGAIHEQFF.

The chain carries TRBV10-3 and TRBJ2-5; D gene unclear. CDR1 is ENHRY and CDR2 is SYGVKD in the germline V gene. CDR3 length equals 12 residues. V was clipped by 5 bases and J by 4 bases, with 8 bases between them. In nucleotides, the CDR3 is TGTGCCATCAGTTCCCCCTCAGAGACCCAGTACTTC. Translating gives CAISSPSETQYF.

The rearrangement links TRBV7-8 to TRBJ2-2, with 11 positions matching TRBD2. Germline CDR1 and CDR2: SGHVS and FQNEAQ. Germline trimming cut 5 bases from V and 5 bases from J; bases unmatched to any gene: 7. This CDR3 is 16 amino acids long. CDR3 bases: TGTGCCAGCAGCCCCAGACTAGCGGGATGGACCGGGGAGCTGTTTTTT. Protein product: CASSPRLAGWTGELFF.

The chain couples TRBV7-2 to TRBJ2-7; 7 nucleotides line up with TRBD2. The V gene end was trimmed by 5 bases and the J gene end by 4 bases; junction bases not matched to a gene: 5. CDR3 length: 13 residues. Germline V gives CDR1 SGHTA, CDR2 FQGNSA. CDR3 loop: CASSRVGGYEQYF. The CDR3 DNA sequence: TGTGCCAGCAGCAGGGTGGGGGGGTACGAGCAGTACTTC.

This chain uses TRBV5-4 with TRBJ2-7; possibly TRBD1 for D (6 bases). Germline lookup yields CDR1 SGHNT and CDR2 YYREEE (reference sequence). This CDR3 comprises 15 residues. V lost 0 bases and J lost 2, with 12 bases in between. In nucleotides, the CDR3 is TGTGCCAGCAGCTTGGGGGGGCTAGTCGCCTACGAGCAGTACTTC. Amino acid sequence: CASSLGGLVAYEQYF.

The V call is TRBV19, the J call TRBJ1-2; 7 nucleotides match TRBD1. V was clipped by 10 bases and J by 8 bases; unmatched bases: 10. The CDR3 is 12 residues long. Per germline, CDR1 LNHDA and CDR2 SQIVND (reference sequence). The CDR3 reads CATQDRSQGYTF. The CDR3 coding sequence is TGTGCCACCCAGGACAGGAGTCAGGGCTACACCTTC.

The chain couples TRBV6-5 to TRBJ2-1, with D perhaps TRBD2 (6 bases). Germline V lookup: CDR1 MNHEY, CDR2 SVGAGI. Trimming removed 2 bases at V and 0 bases at J, with 11 bases between. This CDR3 is built from 16 residues. The CDR3 nucleotides read TGTGCCAGCAGTTACACGGAGGGCCTCTCCTACAATGAGCAGTTCTTC. Translated: CASSYTEGLSYNEQFF.

The V and J genes are TRBV7-9 and TRBJ2-5; 7 bases match TRBD2. Germline CDR1 and CDR2: SEHNR and FQNEAQ (reference sequence). The CDR3 length is 15 residues. V was clipped by 4 bases and J by 5 bases; unmatched bases: 10. The CDR3 bases are TGTGCCAGCAGCTCCACCGGGAGGACTCCCGAGACCCAGTACTTC. This codes for CASSSTGRTPETQYF.

This clone came up once. The chain combines TRBV5-1 with TRBJ1-2; 10 positions agree with TRBD1. Germline CDR1 SGHRS, CDR2 YFSETQ. This CDR3 is built from 13 residues. V lost 0 bases to trimming and J lost 8 bases; unmatched junction nucleotides: 1. CDR3 nucleotides: TGCGCCAGCAGCTTGGGGACAGGGGGAGGCTACACCTTC. Amino acids: CASSLGTGGGYTF.

The rearrangement uses TRBV5-1 and TRBJ2-5; tentatively, D is TRBD2 (5 bases). V was clipped by 4 bases and J by 5 bases, with 15 bases between them. CDR1 and CDR2 (germline): SGHRS, YFSETQ. This CDR3 spans 14 amino acids. CDR3 sequence (DNA): TGCGCCAGCAGCCCGGGAATCGAGAGGGAGACCCAGTACTTC. Its translation is CASSPGIERETQYF.

This chain joins TRBV7-6 and TRBJ2-1; tentatively, D is TRBD2 (6 bases). V lost 4 bases and J 5 bases, leaving 21 bases between the germline ends. CDR1 and CDR2 (germline): SGHVS, FNYEAQ. The CDR3 extends over 17 amino acids. The CDR3 is CASSSPVAERADNEQFF. The DNA for the CDR3 is TGTGCCAGCAGCTCACCGGTGGCGGAGCGGGCCGACAATGAGCAGTTCTTC.

The rearrangement links TRBV10-3 to TRBJ2-5, with D maybe TRBD2 (5 bases). The germline gives CDR1 ENHRY, CDR2 SYGVKD. The CDR3 sequence is 14 residues long. Trimming removed 3 bases from V and 3 bases from J, with 11 bases in between. The CDR3 region has the DNA TGTGCCATCAGTGACGGCACGGAGGAAGAGACCCAGTACTTC. Protein sequence: CAISDGTEEETQYF.

This clone showed up just a few times. The CDR3 loop reads CASRTAGSRDYGYTF. Here the CDR3 DNA reads TGTGCCAGCAGGACCGCGGGGAGTCGCGACTATGGCTACACCTTC. This chain connects TRBV5-8 to TRBJ1-2; no definite D call. Germline assignment: CDR1 SGHTS and CDR2 YDEGEE. V was shortened by 5 bases and J by 3 bases, with 17 bases between the two germline ends. The CDR3 consists of 15 residues.

The CDR3 is CASSLANSPLHF. The CDR3 nucleotides are TGTGCCAGCAGCTTGGCAAATTCACCCCTCCACTTT. V and J are TRBV11-2 and TRBJ1-6; no clear D. V lost 3 bases to trimming and J lost 7 bases, with 4 bases between them. Per germline, CDR1 SGHAT and CDR2 FQNNGV. The CDR3 has 12 amino acids.

This chain connects TRBV6-5 to TRBJ2-1, with D perhaps TRBD1 (6 bases). V was clipped by 7 bases and J by 10 bases, with 14 bases between them. Germline lookup yields CDR1 MNHEY and CDR2 SVGAGI. The CDR3 runs to 12 residues. CDR3 nucleotides: TGTGCCAGCAATAGACAGGTAGACGAGCAGTTCTTC. Its translation: CASNRQVDEQFF.

CDR3 coding DNA: TGTGCCATCAGCCTGGACACTAGCGTTACCTACAATGAGCAGTTCTTC. Protein: CAISLDTSVTYNEQFF. The chain carries TRBV10-3 and TRBJ2-1; 7 bases agree with TRBD2. The CDR3 loop spans 16 amino acids. Germline CDR1 reads ENHRY; CDR2 reads SYGVKD. With 6 bases clipped from V and 2 bases from J, the junction kept 10 bases outside the gene matches.

The DNA of the CDR3 is TGTGCCAGTTCCTATACAGGGAGGGCTAACTATGGCTACACCTTC. Its translation: CASSYTGRANYGYTF. The V gene is TRBV19, the J gene TRBJ1-2, with D maybe TRBD1 (6 bases). Germline V gene sequence: CDR1 LNHDA, CDR2 SQIVND (reference sequence). The germline V and J ends were trimmed by 8 bases and 0 bases, with 16 bases remaining between them. The CDR3 consists of 15 residues. Full variable domain (outside the CDR3, taken from reference TRBV19 and TRBJ1-2): DGGITQSPKYLFRKEGQNVTLSCEQNLNHDAMYWYRQDPGQGLRLIYYSQIVNDFQKGDIAEGYSVSREKKESFPLTVTSAQKNPTAFYLCASSYTGRANYGYTFGSGTRLTVV.